The 21 T cell receptor beta chains below all came from one sample that was sequenced in a study of blood T cells in healthy people across ages. It was with a sample-barcoded 5' primer and a J-beta primer mix that a second PCR of about 6 to 12 cycles was run. TCRdb ran MiXCR on the 5' RACE reads and lists one entry per CDR3 protein. In the table there are 600,000 to 850,000 distinct CDR3 sequences, roughly 43% of which are singletons. Sequenced input: blood. These receptors originate from an older woman in good health.

About this clonotype itself: A much larger clone differs by one base, so this may be a read error. This chain joins TRBV15 and TRBJ2-5, with TRBD1 identical over 7 bases. CDR3 size: 15 residues. CDR1 is LNHNV and CDR2 is YYDKDF in the germline V gene (reference sequence). The CDR3 region has the DNA TGTGCCACCAACAGAATCCCAGGGGGTCAAGAGACCCAGTACTTC. Protein product: CATNRIPGGQETQYF.

This clonotype was seen more than once but under ten times. This chain joins TRBV5-4 and TRBJ2-1; TRBD2 matches at 10 bases. Trimming took 1 base from V and 6 from J; bases not matched to a gene: 7. The CDR3 consists of 16 residues. The germline V gene encodes CDR1 SGHNT and CDR2 YYREEE (reference sequence). CDR3 sequence: CASSLLAGGTGNEQFF. In DNA form, the CDR3 reads TGTGCCAGCAGCTTGTTAGCGGGGGGTACCGGCAATGAGCAGTTCTTC.

The sample holds many counts of this clonotype. The rearrangement links TRBV12-3 or TRBV12-4 to TRBJ2-3, with D possibly matching TRBD2 (6 bases). The CDR3 runs to 14 residues. V lost 5 bases and J 3 bases, leaving 12 bases between the germline ends. CDR3 in amino acids: CASSQWDFTDTQYF. In nucleotides, the CDR3 is TGTGCCAGCAGTCAATGGGACTTTACAGATACGCAGTATTTT.

In its sample, this clonotype was seen once. The chain recombines TRBV7-9 with TRBJ1-4, with a possible D match to TRBD1 (6 bases). Germline lookup yields CDR1 SEHNR and CDR2 FQNEAQ (reference sequence). The V gene lost 5 bases and the J gene lost 7 bases, with 17 bases spanning the gap. This CDR3 is built from 15 residues. The CDR3 region has the DNA TGTGCCAGCAGCCCCCCGCGGGGGCTTGGTGAAAAACTGTTTTTT. It yields the protein CASSPPRGLGEKLFF.

This clonotype appeared a few times. This rearrangement joins TRBV3-1 to TRBJ2-7; D perhaps matches TRBD1 (5 bases). The germline V and J ends were trimmed by 1 base and 1 base, with 14 bases remaining between them. CDR1 is LGHDT and CDR2 is YNNKEL in the germline V gene (reference sequence). CDR3 length: 16 residues. This chain's CDR3 is CASSQAGAQGSYEQYF. Here the CDR3 DNA reads TGTGCCAGCAGCCAAGCTGGGGCGCAGGGTTCCTACGAGCAGTACTTC.

The chain carries TRBV9 and TRBJ1-4; D is possibly TRBD1 (5 bases). Germline CDR1 reads SGDLS; CDR2 reads YYNGEE. This CDR3 region has 15 residues. Trimming removed 2 bases from V and 7 bases from J, with 15 bases in between. The CDR3 DNA is TGTGCCAGCAGCGTTGGGACGAGGACGGGTGAAAAACTGTTTTTT. Protein: CASSVGTRTGEKLFF. The variable domain in full, completed from reference TRBV9 and TRBJ1-4, reads DSGVTQTPKHLITATGQRVTLRCSPRSGDLSVYWYQQSLDQGLQFLIQYYNGEERAKGNILERFSAQQFPDLHSELNLSSLELGDSALYFCASSVGTRTGEKLFFGSGTQLSVL.

This sequence joins TRBV7-6 and TRBJ2-3; D uncertain. V shed 0 bases and J shed 0 bases, with 10 bases lying between them. The CDR3 has 16 amino acids. CDR1 is SGHVS and CDR2 is FNYEAQ in the germline V gene. This CDR3 is CASSLANPGSTDTQYF. The CDR3 DNA is TGTGCCAGCAGCTTAGCGAACCCGGGCAGCACAGATACGCAGTATTTT.

The chain couples TRBV20-1 to TRBJ1-2; no reliable D call. Germline lookup yields CDR1 DFQATT and CDR2 SNEGSKA (reference sequence). Deletions cut 3 bases from V and 4 bases from J, with 12 bases between. The CDR3 is made up of 13 amino acids. In DNA, the CDR3 is TGCAGTGCTAGTACCAGGCTCGGCTATGGCTACACCTTC. Protein product: CSASTRLGYGYTF.

This clonotype showed up just a few times. This rearrangement joins TRBV10-3 to TRBJ2-3; no firm D call. The V end was cut by 6 bases, the J end by 2 bases, with 9 bases between. CDR3 length: 13 amino acids. Germline lookup yields CDR1 ENHRY and CDR2 SYGVKD. Written as DNA, the CDR3 is TGTGCCATCAGCATGGGTGACACAGATACGCAGTATTTT. It is translated as CAISMGDTDTQYF.

This clonotype was counted ten times or more. J is TRBJ2-3 and V is TRBV9, with D perhaps given as TRBD1 or TRBD2 (6 bases each). This CDR3 spans 18 amino acids. Germline V lookup: CDR1 SGDLS, CDR2 YYNGEE. V dropped 4 bases and J dropped 3 bases, with 24 bases sitting between them. In nucleotides, the CDR3 is TGTGCCAGCAGCAAGAGCGTAGGAACGGGGGCCGTGACAGATACGCAGTATTTT. Translation: CASSKSVGTGAVTDTQYF. The entire variable domain, with the rest obtained from reference TRBV9 and TRBJ2-3, is as follows: DSGVTQTPKHLITATGQRVTLRCSPRSGDLSVYWYQQSLDQGLQFLIQYYNGEERAKGNILERFSAQQFPDLHSELNLSSLELGDSALYFCASSKSVGTGAVTDTQYFGPGTRLTVL.

This clonotype was seen more than once but under ten times. This chain links TRBV12-3 or TRBV12-4 with TRBJ1-4; D gene uncertain. The length of the CDR3 is 12 residues. The germline V and J ends were trimmed by 3 bases and 7 bases, with 6 bases remaining between them. The CDR3 DNA is TGTGCCAGCAGTTTGGAGAGTGAAAAACTGTTTTTT. This codes for CASSLESEKLFF.

The V gene is TRBV11-2, the J gene TRBJ2-3; tentatively, D is TRBD1 (6 bases). The CDR3 has 18 amino acids. V was trimmed by 2 bases and J by 4 bases, leaving 22 bases between them. Germline CDR1 SGHAT, CDR2 FQNNGV. CDR3 in DNA: TGTGCCAGCAGCTTAAATACTCGGGGACAAGTAAAAGCAGATACGCAGTATTTT. This codes for CASSLNTRGQVKADTQYF.

The gene calls are TRBV5-4 and TRBJ1-2, with D unresolved. Germline V gene lookup returns CDR1 SGHNT and CDR2 YYREEE (reference sequence). The CDR3 extends over 14 amino acids. V was pared by 0 bases and J by 8 bases, with 14 bases between. CDR3 residues: CASSLEVAIGGYTF. CDR3 coding DNA: TGTGCCAGCAGCTTGGAGGTGGCCATCGGGGGCTACACCTTC.

The chain carries TRBV5-1 and TRBJ2-3; TRBD2 matches at 7 bases. Germline assignment: CDR1 SGHRS and CDR2 YFSETQ. V gave up 4 bases and J gave up 0 bases; unmatched junction bases: 8. The CDR3 length is 16 residues. CDR3 coding DNA: TGCGCCAGCAGCCACATAGCGGGTGCTAGCACAGATACGCAGTATTTT. Translation: CASSHIAGASTDTQYF.

This clonotype was recorded a few times. The J gene is TRBJ1-5, the V gene TRBV5-1; the match to TRBD1 covers 8 bases. V shed 4 bases, J shed 4 bases, and the junction held 7 bases outside the gene matches. Germline V CDR1 and CDR2: SGHRS, YFSETQ. The CDR3 loop spans 15 amino acids. The CDR3, as DNA: TGCGCCAGCAGCACCGGGACAGGTGGAAATCAGCCCCAGCATTTT. This codes for CASSTGTGGNQPQHF.

The table lists this clonotype with many counts. The chain has TRBV15 and TRBJ2-7, with D perhaps matching TRBD1 (6 bases). The CDR3 has 13 residues. The V end was cut by 5 bases, the J end by 3 bases, with 11 bases between. Germline V CDR1 and CDR2: LNHNV, YYDKDF (reference sequence). Here the CDR3 reads CATSWDTSYEQYF. The CDR3 DNA follows: TGTGCCACCAGCTGGGACACGAGCTACGAGCAGTACTTC.

Only a few counts were recorded for this clonotype. The gene calls are TRBV3-1 and TRBJ2-1; 10 nucleotides match TRBD2. The CDR3 has 15 amino acids. Losses at the gene ends were 4 bases for V and 6 bases for J; bases not matched to a gene: 6. Germline V lookup: CDR1 LGHDT, CDR2 YNNKEL (reference sequence). DNA of the CDR3: TGTGCCAGCAGCCCAGCTAGCGGGGGATCCAATGAGCAGTTCTTC. Translation: CASSPASGGSNEQFF.

The J gene is TRBJ2-7, the V gene TRBV30, with D unclear. CDR3 length equals 13 residues. Germline V gene data show CDR1 as GTSNPN and CDR2 as SVGIG (reference sequence). Between the trimmed V and J ends, which lost 2 bases and 3 bases, there was a span of 11 bases. CDR3 DNA sequence: TGTGCCTGGAGTCCGGGCGTTAACTACGAGCAGTACTTC. It yields the protein CAWSPGVNYEQYF.

As for this clonotype: Since a much larger clone is just one base distant, this may be a read error. The V and J genes are TRBV10-3 and TRBJ2-5, with TRBD1 as a possible D gene (6 bases). With the DNA end fitting TRBJ2-7 better, the J assignment may be wrong. Germline V gives CDR1 ENHRY, CDR2 SYGVKD. The CDR3 extends over 18 amino acids. The CDR3 protein is CAISGSETQTGTLGEQYF. The CDR3 nucleotides read TGTGCCATCAGTGGATCCGAAACCCAAACCGGGACATTGGGCGAGCAGTACTTC.

This clonotype was seen only a few times. V and J are TRBV5-1 and TRBJ2-1; weak D call: TRBD2 (6 bases). Germline loops: CDR1 SGHRS, CDR2 YFSETQ. V lost 3 bases and J 0 bases, leaving 13 bases between the germline ends. The CDR3 spans 16 residues. CDR3 in amino acids: CASSYGKTSSYNEQFF. CDR3 nucleotide sequence: TGCGCCAGCAGCTATGGGAAGACTAGCTCCTACAATGAGCAGTTCTTC.

This clonotype turned up a few times. The chain uses TRBV10-3 and TRBJ2-7; TRBD2 matches at 11 bases. In germline, CDR1 is ENHRY, CDR2 SYGVKD. The length of the CDR3 is 15 residues. J gave up 2 bases and V 3 bases, and 3 bases lay outside the gene matches. CDR3 protein: CAISDNSGRAYEQYF. DNA for the CDR3: TGTGCCATCAGTGACAATAGCGGGAGGGCCTACGAGCAGTACTTC.